This T cell receptor (beta chain) was captured in a study of identical twins. Template switching added a universal primer site; cDNA carried unique molecular identifiers. Each CDR3 protein gets one entry after TCRdb re-called the 5' RACE reads with MiXCR. The table shows about 460,000 distinct CDR3 sequences, with 14% occurring only once. Study conclusions and caveats: Conclusions were based on cross-sectional statistical analysis, without following the same donors. Abundant cord blood beta clonotypes carried fewer insertions; memory repertoires showed none.

This clonotype was detected only a few times. Its antigen remains unidentified. Deletions cut 5 bases from V and 9 bases from J, with 15 bases between. The CDR3 has 13 residues. The sample also formed part of further work on yellow fever vaccine responses in identical twins. That report notes: As reported, the vaccine T cell response of twins seemed partly convergent and partly personalized.

V gene TRBV12-3 or TRBV12-4 combines with J gene TRBJ2-3; no reliable D call. Sequencing used CD4+ T cells sorted from blood. The TCR comes from a woman aged 18-29 years in good health. The CDR3 nucleotides are TGTGCCAGCAGTACCAGACCTGTGGGGACGCAGTATTTT. It codes for CASSTRPVGTQYF.